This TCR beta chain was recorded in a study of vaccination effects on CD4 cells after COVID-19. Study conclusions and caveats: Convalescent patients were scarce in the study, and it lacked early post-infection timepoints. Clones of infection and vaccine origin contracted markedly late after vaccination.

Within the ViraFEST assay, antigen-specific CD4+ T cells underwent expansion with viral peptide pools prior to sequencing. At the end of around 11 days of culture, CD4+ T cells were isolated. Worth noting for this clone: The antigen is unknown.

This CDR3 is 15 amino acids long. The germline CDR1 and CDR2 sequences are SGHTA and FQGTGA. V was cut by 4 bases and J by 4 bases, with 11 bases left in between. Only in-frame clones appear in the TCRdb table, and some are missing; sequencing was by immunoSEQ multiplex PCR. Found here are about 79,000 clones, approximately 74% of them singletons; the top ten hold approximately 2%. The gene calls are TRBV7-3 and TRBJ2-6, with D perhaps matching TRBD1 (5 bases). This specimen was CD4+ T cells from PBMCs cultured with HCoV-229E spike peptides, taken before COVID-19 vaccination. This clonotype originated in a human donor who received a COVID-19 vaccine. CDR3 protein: CASSYSGPGANVLTF. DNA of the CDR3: TGTGCCAGCAGCTATTCAGGGCCAGGGGCCAACGTCCTGACTTTC.